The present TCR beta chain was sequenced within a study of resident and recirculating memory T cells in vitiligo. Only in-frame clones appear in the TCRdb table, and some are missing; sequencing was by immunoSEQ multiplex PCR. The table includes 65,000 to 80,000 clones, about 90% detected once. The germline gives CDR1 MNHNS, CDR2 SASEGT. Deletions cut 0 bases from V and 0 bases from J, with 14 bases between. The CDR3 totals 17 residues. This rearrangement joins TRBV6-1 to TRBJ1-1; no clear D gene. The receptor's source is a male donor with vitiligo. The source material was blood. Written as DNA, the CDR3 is TGTGCCAGCAGTGAAGCGCCTGGAGGGTCGATGAACACTGAAGCTTTCTTT. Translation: CASSEAPGGSMNTEAFF.